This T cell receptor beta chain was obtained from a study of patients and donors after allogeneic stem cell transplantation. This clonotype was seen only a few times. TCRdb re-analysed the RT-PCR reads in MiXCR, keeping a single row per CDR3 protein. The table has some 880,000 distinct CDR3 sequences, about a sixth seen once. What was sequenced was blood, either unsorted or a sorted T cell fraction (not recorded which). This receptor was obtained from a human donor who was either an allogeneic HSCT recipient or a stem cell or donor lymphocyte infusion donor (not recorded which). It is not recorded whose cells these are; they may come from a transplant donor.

CDR3 coding DNA: TGTGCCACCAGTGATCCCCAGACAGGGGGCTATGGCTACACCTTC. This encodes CATSDPQTGGYGYTF. The chain joins TRBV24-1 to TRBJ1-2; 9 bases agree with TRBD1. CDR3 length: 15 amino acids. CDR1 KGHDR and CDR2 SFDVKD come from the germline V gene. Trimming at V came to 3 bases and at J to 4 bases, leaving 5 bases not matched to a gene.